What follows are 24 T cell receptor beta chains derived from one specimen sequenced in a study of OX40 agonist ivuxolimab in advanced cancers. Libraries were prepared by immunoSEQ multiplex PCR; TCRdb keeps only in-frame clonotypes and omits some of them. The data hold about 70,000 clones, with roughly 77% observed a single time. The sequencing used CD4+ or CD8+ T cells sorted from blood, collected in a trial of the OX40 agonist ivuxolimab. All receptors come from an adult with an advanced solid tumor such as melanoma, head and neck, liver or kidney cancer.

The V gene is TRBV9, the J gene TRBJ2-1, with 10 bases matching TRBD2. Trimming at V came to 7 bases and at J to 5 bases, leaving 6 bases not matched to a gene. CDR1 SGDLS and CDR2 YYNGEE come from the germline V gene. The CDR3 totals 14 residues. DNA of the CDR3: TGTGCCAGCTCTAGCGGGGGAAGGGACAATGAGCAGTTCTTC. Amino acid sequence: CASSSGGRDNEQFF.

The genes are TRBV29-1 and TRBJ2-5, with D uncertain. Germline V gene sequence: CDR1 SQVTM, CDR2 ANQGSEA. This CDR3 has 11 amino acids. V was trimmed by 5 bases and J by 5 bases, leaving 9 bases between them. The DNA of the CDR3 is TGCAGCGTTAAGAATGGGGAGACCCAGTACTTC. Translation gives CSVKNGETQYF.

This chain links TRBV10-3 with TRBJ2-1; 9 bases match TRBD2. Germline V CDR1 and CDR2: ENHRY, SYGVKD. CDR3 length equals 15 residues. Germline trimming cut 3 bases from V and 8 bases from J; bases unmatched to any gene: 8. As DNA, the CDR3 is TGTGCCATCAGTGATGGGGGCGGGAGGGGCCATGAGCAGTTCTTC. This gives the protein CAISDGGGRGHEQFF.

The rearrangement links TRBV9 to TRBJ2-3; D gene ambiguous. CDR1 is SGDLS, CDR2 YYNGEE, per germline. The ends were cut back, 4 bases at V and 6 bases at J, with 15 bases in the middle. This CDR3 spans 14 amino acids. The CDR3 DNA reads as TGTGCCAGCAGCCTCCAATCCTTGGGGGATACGCAGTATTTT. Encoded protein: CASSLQSLGDTQYF.

The chain has TRBV7-9 and TRBJ1-1; a weak D match, TRBD1 (5 bases). Germline lookup yields CDR1 SEHNR and CDR2 FQNEAQ (reference sequence). Trimming removed 5 bases from V and 1 base from J, with 14 bases in between. The CDR3 runs to 15 residues. The CDR3 is CASSPWDGENTEAFF. In DNA form, the CDR3 reads TGTGCCAGCAGCCCCTGGGACGGGGAGAACACTGAAGCTTTCTTT.

The gene calls are TRBV14 and TRBJ1-2, with no clear D. Trimming stripped 4 bases from V and 8 bases from J, with 17 bases between. The CDR3 runs to 14 residues. Germline-derived CDR1 and CDR2 are SGHDN and FVKESK. CDR3 DNA: TGTGCCAGCAGCCGTCCCGGGATAACGAGAGGCTACACCTTC. Amino acids: CASSRPGITRGYTF.

The chain has TRBV19 and TRBJ2-1; D may correspond to TRBD1 or TRBD2 (5 bases each). V was shortened by 4 bases and J by 8 bases, with 18 bases between the two germline ends. The CDR3 is 15 residues long. From germline, CDR1 is LNHDA and CDR2 SQIVND (reference sequence). The CDR3 DNA reads as TGTGCCAGTAGTACCAGCCATTCAAGGGACCATGAGCAGTTCTTC. Translating gives CASSTSHSRDHEQFF.

The V gene is TRBV10-3, the J gene TRBJ2-3; 11 bases are shared with TRBD2. Per germline, CDR1 ENHRY and CDR2 SYGVKD. The length of the CDR3 is 23 residues. V was pared by 5 bases and J by 0 bases, with 25 bases of the junction left unmatched. CDR3 nucleotide sequence: TGTGCCATCAGTCGTTCTATACCGAGTGATAGCGGGGGGGCTAATACGAGCACAGATACGCAGTATTTT. Its translation: CAISRSIPSDSGGANTSTDTQYF.

This chain connects TRBV5-6 to TRBJ2-1; 7 positions match TRBD1. The CDR3 extends over 16 amino acids. Germline V gene lookup returns CDR1 SGHDT and CDR2 YYEEEE. V lost 0 bases and J lost 7; bases outside the gene matches: 10. The CDR3 nucleotides read TGTGCCAGCAGCTTGGTGTATCAGGGGGTCAGTAATGAGCAGTTCTTC. As protein: CASSLVYQGVSNEQFF.

DNA of the CDR3: TGCGCCAGCAGCTTGCCCCGGACAGGGCCAGATACGCAGTATTTT. Protein: CASSLPRTGPDTQYF. This chain uses TRBV5-1 with TRBJ2-3; 8 nucleotides agree with TRBD1. Germline loops: CDR1 SGHRS, CDR2 YFSETQ. The CDR3 contains 15 residues. J was trimmed by 4 bases and V by 1 base; bases with no gene match: 5.

The chain is built from TRBV5-4 and TRBJ1-4, with D possibly being TRBD1 (6 bases). The germline V gene has CDR1 SGHNT and CDR2 YYREEE (reference sequence). The CDR3 is 16 amino acids. The germline V and J ends were trimmed by 4 bases and 3 bases, with 16 bases remaining between them. CDR3 region: CASSPGWGASNEKLFF. The DNA of the CDR3 is TGTGCCAGCAGCCCTGGCTGGGGGGCATCTAATGAAAAACTGTTTTTT.

The rearrangement uses TRBV10-1 and TRBJ1-4; TRBD1 matches at 9 bases. Unmatched junction bases numbered 2, after V lost 5 bases and J lost 7 bases. The germline V gene encodes CDR1 WNHNN and CDR2 SYGVQD (reference sequence). CDR3 length: 13 amino acids. DNA for the CDR3: TGCGCCAGCAGTTCGGGACAGGGTGAAAAACTGTTTTTT. This gives the protein CASSSGQGEKLFF.

About this clone itself: This sample includes further DNA sequences coding for the same CDR3. V is TRBV11-1 and J is TRBJ2-3; tentatively, D is TRBD2 (6 bases). Germline values: CDR1 SGHAT, CDR2 FQDESV (reference sequence). The length of the CDR3 is 15 residues. Trimming cost V 1 base and J 4 bases, with 12 bases left between them. The CDR3 protein is CASSLGGRGSDTQYF. The CDR3 DNA sequence: TGTGCCAGCAGCTTAGGAGGGCGGGGCTCAGATACGCAGTATTTT. Full variable domain (remainder filled in from reference TRBV11-1 and TRBJ2-3): EAEVAQSPRYKITEKSQAVAFWCDPISGHATLYWYRQILGQGPELLVQFQDESVVDDSQLPKDRFSAERLKGVDSTLKIQPAELGDSAMYLCASSLGGRGSDTQYFGPGTRLTVL.

V gene TRBV7-2 combines with J gene TRBJ1-5; no firm D call. The CDR3 length is 13 residues. From germline, CDR1 is SGHTA and CDR2 FQGNSA. The germline V and J ends were trimmed by 1 base and 6 bases, with 7 bases remaining between them. The DNA of the CDR3 is TGTGCCAGCAGCTTAGAAGAGGGTCAGCCCCAGCATTTT. This gives the protein CASSLEEGQPQHF.

This clone came up once. This rearrangement joins TRBV6-5 to TRBJ2-1; D remains ambiguous. The length of the CDR3 is 14 residues. Trimming left V 8 bases short and J 0 bases short, with 11 bases between. CDR1 and CDR2 from the germline V gene are MNHEY and SVGAGI. The CDR3 protein is CASREPASYNEQFF. CDR3 nucleotides: TGTGCCAGCCGCGAGCCGGCCTCCTACAATGAGCAGTTCTTC.

The DNA of the CDR3 is TGTGCCAGCAGTTACGGGCGGGGAAGCTACGAGCAGTACTTC. Amino acids: CASSYGRGSYEQYF. The V call is TRBV6-5, the J call TRBJ2-7, with D maybe TRBD2 (6 bases). From germline, CDR1 is MNHEY and CDR2 SVGAGI. The CDR3 spans 14 residues. V dropped 2 bases and J dropped 3 bases, with 11 bases sitting between them.

This chain joins TRBV2 and TRBJ2-5; 8 positions match TRBD2. Per germline, CDR1 SNHLY and CDR2 FYNNEI. The CDR3 extends over 13 amino acids. The V segment lost 8 bases and the J segment 3 bases; nucleotides outside the gene matches: 5. The CDR3 protein is CASERGQKETQYF. The CDR3 coding sequence is TGTGCCAGCGAGCGGGGGCAAAAAGAGACCCAGTACTTC.

V usage is TRBV18 and J usage is TRBJ1-4; TRBD1 aligns across 9 bases. This CDR3 spans 17 amino acids. J lost 8 bases, V lost 3 bases, and 13 bases had no gene match. Germline V lookup: CDR1 KGHSH, CDR2 LQKENI. The CDR3 protein is CASSPQNSQGAREKLFF. The CDR3 DNA is TGTGCCAGCTCACCGCAGAACTCACAGGGGGCCCGGGAAAAACTGTTTTTT.

This chain connects TRBV2 to TRBJ2-3, with 10 bases lining up with TRBD2. V dropped 9 bases and J dropped 5; count of bases not matched to a gene: 5. Per germline, CDR1 SNHLY and CDR2 FYNNEI. This CDR3 comprises 13 residues. CDR3 sequence: CARSGGAGDTQYF. CDR3 DNA sequence: TGTGCCAGAAGCGGGGGGGCTGGAGATACGCAGTATTTT.

The chain carries TRBV6-1 and TRBJ1-2; no clear D. Germline CDR1 and CDR2: MNHNS and SASEGT. The CDR3 sequence is 17 residues long. Trimming shortened V by 2 bases and J by 6 bases, and 22 bases separated the two germline ends. CDR3 nucleotide sequence: TGTGCCAGCAGTGAATCAATGGTGAGACGGGATCGTCATGGCTACACCTTC. Encoded protein: CASSESMVRRDRHGYTF.

This clone was seen a few times. V and J are TRBV10-1 and TRBJ2-5, with a weak D call TRBD1 (7 bases). Deletions cut 2 bases from V and 1 base from J, with 11 bases between. Germline V gene data show CDR1 as WNHNN and CDR2 as SYGVQD (reference sequence). The CDR3 sequence is 15 residues long. The CDR3 is CASSERQGLQETQYF. The CDR3 DNA sequence: TGCGCCAGCAGTGAGCGACAGGGACTCCAAGAGACCCAGTACTTC.

For the CDR3, the DNA is TGTGCCAGCAGCTTAACCCTGCACTCCCGCGGAAACACCATATATTTT. Its translation is CASSLTLHSRGNTIYF. The V call is TRBV7-8, the J call TRBJ1-3; D ambiguous. The V end lost 2 bases, the J end lost 4 bases, and 15 bases lay between the germline ends. The CDR3 extends over 16 amino acids. Germline V CDR1 and CDR2: SGHVS, FQNEAQ. Full variable domain (outside the CDR3, taken from reference TRBV7-8 and TRBJ1-3): GAGVSQSPRYKVAKRGQDVALRCDPISGHVSLFWYQQALGQGPEFLTYFQNEAQLDKSGLPSDRFFAERPEGSVSTLKIQRTQQEDSAVYLCASSLTLHSRGNTIYFGEGSWLTVV.

V is TRBV4-1 and J is TRBJ2-1; TRBD2 agrees at 8 bases. J gave up 8 bases and V 1 base, and 7 bases lay outside the gene matches. The CDR3 has 15 residues. Germline CDR1 MGHRA, CDR2 YSYEKL. In DNA form, the CDR3 reads TGCGCCAGCAGCCAAGGCGGGACTAGGCTCTATGAGCAGTTCTTC. The encoded protein is CASSQGGTRLYEQFF.

In its sample, this clone was seen a few times. This chain connects TRBV4-1 to TRBJ2-7; 14 positions agree with TRBD2. CDR3 length: 17 amino acids. Germline V gives CDR1 MGHRA, CDR2 YSYEKL. The V segment lost 3 bases and the J segment 6 bases; nucleotides outside the gene matches: 10. The CDR3 DNA reads as TGCGCCAGCAGCCAGTCAGGACTAGCGGGAGGCCGCGGCGAGCAGTACTTC. Translating it yields CASSQSGLAGGRGEQYF.